A single sample is the source of the 8 T cell receptor beta chains below, sequenced in a study of T cell responses to AZD1222 COVID-19 vaccine (dated by TCRdb to the early 2020s). The library was made by the immunoSEQ multiplex PCR assay. TCRdb limited this immuneACCESS table to in-frame rearrangements with V and J called. A share of clones is missing; checked studies link under half to unresolved V genes, and the rest is unexplained. This sample has around 140,000 clones in its table, and approximately 90% of those were observed once. The ten largest clones take up more than 1.5% of the sample. The time point label for this specimen denotes: baseline before first vaccination. The sequenced sample was peripheral blood, obtained on day 0 of AZD1222 vaccination. These receptor sequences come from an adult in good health.

The chain couples TRBV19 to TRBJ2-3; no reliable D call. There are 14 residues in the CDR3. Trimming left V 4 bases short and J 2 bases short, with 10 bases between. Germline values: CDR1 LNHDA, CDR2 SQIVND (reference sequence). The CDR3 protein is CASSTLPDTDTQYF. Here the CDR3 DNA reads TGTGCCAGTAGTACCCTCCCGGACACAGATACGCAGTATTTT.

CDR3 coding DNA: TGTGCCAGCAGTTCCGTGCCCAATTCCTACAATGAGCAGTTCTTC. Protein: CASSSVPNSYNEQFF. This chain links TRBV27 with TRBJ2-1, with D unresolved. Germline CDR1 is MNHEY and CDR2 is SMNVEV (reference sequence). The CDR3 sequence is 15 residues long. The V end lost 4 bases, the J end lost 1 base, and 11 bases lay between the germline ends.

The chain is built from TRBV2 and TRBJ2-5; 7 bases agree with TRBD2. V lost 6 bases to trimming and J lost 4 bases; unmatched junction nucleotides: 8. CDR1 is SNHLY and CDR2 is FYNNEI in the germline V gene. The CDR3 spans 14 residues. The CDR3 is CASSPAGVGETQYF. CDR3 nucleotide sequence: TGTGCCAGCAGCCCTGCGGGGGTTGGAGAGACCCAGTACTTC. The full variable domain, with the rest looked up from reference TRBV2 and TRBJ2-5, is EPEVTQTPSHQVTQMGQEVILRCVPISNHLYFYWYRQILGQKVEFLVSFYNNEISEKSEIFDDQFSVERPDGSNFTLKIRSTKLEDSAMYFCASSPAGVGETQYFGPGTRLLVL.

This chain joins TRBV12-3 or TRBV12-4 and TRBJ1-4; perhaps TRBD1 as D (5 bases). V was trimmed by 3 bases and J by 9 bases, leaving 11 bases between them. The CDR3 contains 13 residues. The CDR3 reads CASSLQGRQKLFF. Written as DNA, the CDR3 is TGTGCCAGCAGTTTGCAGGGTCGGCAAAAACTGTTTTTT.

The chain uses TRBV28 and TRBJ1-2; D is unresolved. This CDR3 contains 14 residues. V lost 4 bases to trimming and J lost 4 bases, with 13 bases between them. Germline CDR1 and CDR2: MDHEN and SYDVKM. CDR3 nucleotides: TGTGCCAGCAGTTCCCGGGCCATCCTCTATGGCTACACCTTC. Translation gives CASSSRAILYGYTF.

This clone has a single count. This sequence joins TRBV5-4 and TRBJ2-6, with D possibly being TRBD2 (7 bases). Trimming removed 0 bases from V and 2 bases from J, with 9 bases in between. This CDR3 contains 16 residues. The germline CDR1 and CDR2 sequences are SGHNT and YYREEE (reference sequence). CDR3 nucleotides: TGTGCCAGCAGCTTGGCGGGGGGCGCTGGGGCCAACGTCCTGACTTTC. It translates to CASSLAGGAGANVLTF. The full variable domain, rest sourced from reference TRBV5-4 and TRBJ2-6, is ETGVTQSPTHLIKTRGQQVTLRCSSQSGHNTVSWYQQALGQGPQFIFQYYREEENGRGNFPPRFSGLQFPNYSSELNVNALELDDSALYLCASSLAGGAGANVLTFGAGSRLTVL.

The chain has TRBV7-9 and TRBJ1-4; TRBD1 agrees at 10 bases. The CDR3 consists of 14 residues. Germline loops: CDR1 SEHNR, CDR2 FQNEAQ (reference sequence). Germline trimming cut 4 bases from V and 8 bases from J; bases unmatched to any gene: 4. CDR3 coding DNA: TGTGCCAGCAGCTGGGACAGGGGATTGGAAAAACTGTTTTTT. It codes for CASSWDRGLEKLFF.

V and J are TRBV7-2 and TRBJ1-5; D gene ambiguous. Germline V gene lookup returns CDR1 SGHTA and CDR2 FQGNSA. This CDR3 comprises 15 residues. Trimming left V 5 bases short and J 0 bases short, with 11 bases between. The CDR3 DNA reads TGTGCCAGCAGCCTGCGAGTATCTAGCAATCAGCCCCAGCATTTT. It specifies CASSLRVSSNQPQHF. The variable domain in full, with the rest retrieved from reference TRBV7-2 and TRBJ1-5, is GAGVSQSPSNKVTEKGKDVELRCDPISGHTALYWYRQSLGQGLEFLIYFQGNSAPDKSGLPSDRFSAERTGGSVSTLTIQRTQQEDSAVYLCASSLRVSSNQPQHFGDGTRLSIL.